This is a list of T cell receptor beta chains from one sample in a study of blood T cell repertoires in COVID-19. Sequencing used immunoSEQ multiplex PCR; TCRdb keeps in-frame clones, though not all of them. The data show 200,000 to 250,000 clones, roughly 80% seen once. The source material was PBMCs or T cells enriched from blood (not recorded which). Receptors were obtained from a man aged 60 to 75 who had recovered from COVID-19. The CDR3 runs from the conserved cysteine through the conserved F or W. The D gene is left open where the match is weak. Part of the rows lack a size; the others show once, few, many or a class for expanded clones.

.	TRBV7-2	16	TRBD2	TRBJ2-1	CASSWASGGQYNEQFF	TGTGCCAGCAGCTGGGCTAGCGGGGGCCAGTACAATGAGCAGTTCTTC
.	TRBV24-1	17	.	TRBJ1-5	CATSDPDTGHTNQPQHF	TGTGCCACCAGTGACCCAGATACAGGGCACACTAATCAGCCCCAGCATTTT
once	TRBV6-5	13	TRBD1	TRBJ2-7	CASRAQGASEQYF	TGTGCCAGCAGAGCCCAGGGGGCAAGCGAGCAGTACTTC
.	TRBV30	13	TRBD1	TRBJ1-1	CAWSVLEGAEAFF	TGTGCCTGGAGTGTACTGGAGGGGGCGGAAGCTTTCTTT
.	TRBV27	14	.	TRBJ2-7	CASSLLDRLDEQYF	TGTGCCAGCAGTTTACTCGACAGATTGGACGAGCAGTACTTC
.	TRBV4-1	15	.	TRBJ2-5	CASSQEPAGPETQYF	TGCGCCAGCAGCCAAGAACCCGCGGGGCCAGAGACCCAGTACTTC
.	TRBV4-1	16	.	TRBJ1-3	CASSQAREQLGNTIYF	TGCGCCAGCAGCCAAGCTCGGGAACAACTTGGAAACACCATATATTTT
.	TRBV6-5	13	TRBD1	TRBJ2-2	CATWTGNTGELFF	TGTGCCACCTGGACAGGGAACACCGGGGAGCTGTTTTTT
.	TRBV2	13	.	TRBJ1-1	CASLGQLNTEAFF	TGTGCCAGCCTTGGACAGCTGAACACTGAAGCTTTCTTT
once	TRBV30	14	TRBD2	TRBJ2-7	CAWSVQTGGDEQYF	TGTGCCTGGAGTGTACAAACGGGGGGGGACGAGCAGTACTTC
.	TRBV18	14	.	TRBJ2-7	CASSPVRDSYEQYF	TGTGCCAGCTCACCCGTCAGGGACTCCTACGAGCAGTACTTC
.	TRBV5-5	12	.	TRBJ2-1	CASSFTGREQFF	TGTGCCAGCAGCTTCACAGGGCGCGAGCAGTTCTTC
.	TRBV19	14	.	TRBJ1-5	CASSPRTGNQPQHF	TGTGCCAGTAGTCCTAGGACAGGCAATCAGCCCCAGCATTTT
.	TRBV19	13	TRBD1	TRBJ1-2	CASSFGTDYGYTF	TGTGCCAGTAGTTTCGGGACAGACTATGGCTACACCTTC
.	TRBV5-5	14	.	TRBJ1-1	CASSLWQLNTEAFF	TGTGCCAGCAGCTTGTGGCAGTTGAACACTGAAGCTTTCTTT
.	TRBV29-1	17	TRBD2	TRBJ2-3	CSVEGTSGGGGTDTQYF	TGCAGCGTTGAAGGGACTAGCGGGGGGGGAGGCACAGATACGCAGTATTTT
few	TRBV2	15	TRBD2	TRBJ2-1	CASRRLAGEYNEQFF	TGTGCCAGCAGACGTCTAGCGGGGGAGTACAATGAGCAGTTCTTC
.	TRBV11-3	15	.	TRBJ2-7	CASSLGGGRFYEQYF	TGTGCCAGCAGCTTAGGGGGGGGCAGGTTCTACGAGCAGTACTTC
.	TRBV7-2	13	.	TRBJ2-1	CASSLSGYNEQFF	TGTGCCAGCAGCTTAAGCGGGTACAATGAGCAGTTCTTC
.	TRBV7-9	17	TRBD2	TRBJ2-3	CASSLIAGGSKPNTQYF	TGTGCCAGCAGCCTAATAGCGGGGGGATCCAAGCCAAATACGCAGTATTTT
.	TRBV14	14	.	TRBJ2-7	CASSQRRGYYEQYF	TGTGCCAGCAGCCAGCGCAGGGGTTACTACGAGCAGTACTTC
.	TRBV7-9	12	.	TRBJ2-7	CASSLAGSEQYF	TGTGCCAGCAGCTTAGCTGGTAGCGAGCAGTACTTC
.	TRBV5-1	17	TRBD1	TRBJ2-1	CASSRRTGLSSYNEQFF	TGCGCCAGCAGCCGGAGGACAGGGCTGAGCTCCTACAATGAGCAGTTCTTC
.	TRBV11-2	13	.	TRBJ1-1	CASSLVGDTEAFF	TGTGCCAGCAGCTTAGTCGGGGACACTGAAGCTTTCTTT
.	TRBV4-3	15	.	TRBJ2-2	CASSTGLANTGELFF	TGCGCCAGCAGCACGGGACTCGCGAACACCGGGGAGCTGTTTTTT
.	TRBV7-3	13	.	TRBJ2-5	CASSLERGETQYF	TGTGCCAGCAGCTTAGAAAGGGGAGAGACCCAGTACTTC
.	TRBV4-3	14	.	TRBJ1-2	CASSQDRADYGYTF	TGCGCCAGCAGCCAAGATCGCGCTGACTATGGCTACACCTTC
.	TRBV11-3	13	TRBD1	TRBJ1-1	CASSLGTGSEAFF	TGTGCCAGCAGCTTAGGGACAGGGTCTGAAGCTTTCTTT
.	TRBV5-1	17	TRBD1	TRBJ2-1	CASSITGTASSYNEQFF	TGCGCCAGCAGCATAACCGGGACAGCGAGCTCCTACAATGAGCAGTTCTTC
once	TRBV19	15	.	TRBJ1-5	CASSIVRASNQPQHF	TGTGCCAGTAGTATAGTCAGAGCGAGCAATCAGCCCCAGCATTTT
.	TRBV12-3/TRBV12-4	12	TRBD1	TRBJ2-1	CAEGQGYNEQFF	TGTGCCGAGGGACAGGGGTACAATGAGCAGTTCTTC
.	TRBV2	15	TRBD2	TRBJ2-3	CASSEGLAGGNTQYF	TGTGCCAGCAGTGAGGGGCTAGCGGGGGGAAATACGCAGTATTTT
.	TRBV6-5	13	.	TRBJ2-7	CASSYYRDYEQYF	TGTGCCAGCAGTTACTACAGGGACTACGAGCAGTACTTC
.	TRBV9	14	TRBD2	TRBJ2-5	CASSVGLAEETQYF	TGTGCCAGCAGCGTAGGACTAGCGGAAGAGACCCAGTACTTC
.	TRBV7-3	15	.	TRBJ1-1	CASSLMGGLGTEAFF	TGTGCCAGCAGCTTAATGGGGGGGCTGGGCACTGAAGCTTTCTTT
.	TRBV5-1	15	.	TRBJ2-1	CASTSGQSSYNEQFF	TGCGCCAGCACCAGCGGGCAGAGCTCCTACAATGAGCAGTTCTTC
.	TRBV28	15	TRBD1	TRBJ1-3	CASRPQGAYGNTIYF	TGTGCCAGCAGACCACAGGGGGCATATGGAAACACCATATATTTT